These 3 T cell receptor beta chains came from one sample sequenced in a study of cytomegalovirus exposure and HLA in healthy donors. It was with 60 Vbeta and 13 Jbeta primers that the PCR ran. Profiled with immunoSEQ multiplex PCR; TCRdb holds only in-frame clones, not every one. There are about 100,000 clones in the sample; about 75% occur only once, and about 6.6% lies in the top ten. Material: PBMCs. Receptors were obtained from a man aged 40-50 years in good health and CMV-seropositive.

This sequence joins TRBV7-9 and TRBJ2-1, with 8 bases aligning to TRBD2. V lost 0 bases to trimming and J lost 1 base; unmatched junction nucleotides: 5. This CDR3 is 17 amino acids long. CDR1 is SEHNR, CDR2 FQNEAQ, per germline (reference sequence). The CDR3 loop is CASSLAGTRGSYNEQFF. The CDR3 coding sequence is TGTGCCAGCAGCTTAGCTGGGACTAGGGGATCCTACAATGAGCAGTTCTTC.

The CDR3 loop is CASSYSMADNGYTF. In DNA form, the CDR3 reads TGTGCCAGCAGTTACTCGATGGCTGATAATGGCTACACCTTC. This chain uses TRBV6-5 with TRBJ1-2; D ambiguous. Germline V gene sequence: CDR1 MNHEY, CDR2 SVGAGI. V lost 0 bases, J lost 6 bases, and 11 bases lay in between. The CDR3 contains 14 residues.

The chain combines TRBV11-2 with TRBJ1-5; a possible D gene is TRBD1 (5 bases). The CDR3 is made up of 14 amino acids. Looked up from germline, CDR1 is SGHAT and CDR2 is FQNNGV. Trimming left V 2 bases short and J 4 bases short, with 9 bases between. The CDR3 is CASSLQGENQPQHF. The CDR3 coding sequence is TGTGCCAGCAGCTTACAGGGTGAGAATCAGCCCCAGCATTTT.